This TCR beta chain was sequenced in a study of cytomegalovirus exposure and HLA in healthy donors. PCR used 60 Vbeta primers and 13 Jbeta primers. The protocol was immunoSEQ multiplex PCR, while the TCRdb copy is restricted to in-frame clones and leaves out a portion. The sample holds 70,000 to 95,000 clones, less than 75% seen once. The sequencing sample was made of PBMCs. The clonotype originates from a woman aged 25-40 years in good health and CMV-seropositive.

Written as DNA, the CDR3 is TGTGCCGGCTGGACAGGGGGAAGGACTGAAGCTTTCTTT. Residues: CAGWTGGRTEAFF. The rearrangement joins TRBV30 to TRBJ1-1; TRBD1 agrees at 10 bases. The CDR3 sequence is 13 residues long. V lost 8 bases and J lost 5; bases outside the gene matches: 8. CDR1 is GTSNPN and CDR2 is SVGIG in the germline V gene (reference sequence).